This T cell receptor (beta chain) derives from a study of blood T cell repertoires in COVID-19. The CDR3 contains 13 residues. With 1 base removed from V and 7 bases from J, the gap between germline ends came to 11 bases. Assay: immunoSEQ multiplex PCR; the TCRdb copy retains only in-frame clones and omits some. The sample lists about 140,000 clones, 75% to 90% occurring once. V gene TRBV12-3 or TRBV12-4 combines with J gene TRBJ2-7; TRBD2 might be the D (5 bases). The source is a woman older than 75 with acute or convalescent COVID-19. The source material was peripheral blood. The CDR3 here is CASSLVDGEEQYF. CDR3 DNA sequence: TGTGCCAGCAGTTTAGTGGACGGGGAAGAGCAGTACTTC.